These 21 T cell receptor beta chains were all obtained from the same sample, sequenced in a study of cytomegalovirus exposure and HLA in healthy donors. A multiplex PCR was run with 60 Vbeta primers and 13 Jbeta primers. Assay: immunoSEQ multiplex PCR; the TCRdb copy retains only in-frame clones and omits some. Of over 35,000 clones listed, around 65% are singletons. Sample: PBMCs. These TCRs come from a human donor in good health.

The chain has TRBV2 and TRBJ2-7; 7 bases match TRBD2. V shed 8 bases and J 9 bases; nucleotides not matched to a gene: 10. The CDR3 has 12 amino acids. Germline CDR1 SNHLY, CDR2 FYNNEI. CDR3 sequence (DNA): TGTGCCAGCGGGGGACGGGGGAGGGTGCAGTACTTC. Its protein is CASGGRGRVQYF.

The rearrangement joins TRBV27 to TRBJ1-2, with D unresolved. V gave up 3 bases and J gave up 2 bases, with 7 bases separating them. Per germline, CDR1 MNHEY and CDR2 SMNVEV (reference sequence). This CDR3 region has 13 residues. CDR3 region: CASSFNSNYGYTF. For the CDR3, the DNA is TGTGCCAGCAGTTTTAACAGCAACTATGGCTACACCTTC.

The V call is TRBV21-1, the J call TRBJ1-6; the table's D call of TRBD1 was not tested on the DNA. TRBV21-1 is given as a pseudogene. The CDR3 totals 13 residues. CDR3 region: CASRDIRDSPLHF. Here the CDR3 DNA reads TGTGCCAGCAGGGACATCAGGGATTCACCCCTCCACTTT.

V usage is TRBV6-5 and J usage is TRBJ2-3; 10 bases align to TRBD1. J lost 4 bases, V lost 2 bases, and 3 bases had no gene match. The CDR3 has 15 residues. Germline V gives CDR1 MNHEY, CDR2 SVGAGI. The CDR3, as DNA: TGTGCCAGCAGTTACGAGGGACAGGGGCCAGATACGCAGTATTTT. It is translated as CASSYEGQGPDTQYF.

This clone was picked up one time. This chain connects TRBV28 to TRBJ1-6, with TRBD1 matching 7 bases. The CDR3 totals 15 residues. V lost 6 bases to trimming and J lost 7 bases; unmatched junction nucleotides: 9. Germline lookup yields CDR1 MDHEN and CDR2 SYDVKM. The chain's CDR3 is CASRLLSGQNSPLHF. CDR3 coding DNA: TGTGCCAGCAGACTCCTATCGGGACAGAATTCACCCCTCCACTTT. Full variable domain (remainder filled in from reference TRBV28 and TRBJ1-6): DVKVTQSSRYLVKRTGEKVFLECVQDMDHENMFWYRQDPGLGLRLIYFSYDVKMKEKGDIPEGYSVSREKKERFSLILESASTNQTSMYLCASRLLSGQNSPLHFGNGTRLTVT.

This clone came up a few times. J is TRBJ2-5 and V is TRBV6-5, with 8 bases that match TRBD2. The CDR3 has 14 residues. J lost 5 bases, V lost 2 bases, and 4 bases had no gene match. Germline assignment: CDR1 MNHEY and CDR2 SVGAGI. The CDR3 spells CASSYSGGGETQYF. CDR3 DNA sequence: TGTGCCAGCAGTTACAGCGGGGGAGGCGAGACCCAGTACTTC.

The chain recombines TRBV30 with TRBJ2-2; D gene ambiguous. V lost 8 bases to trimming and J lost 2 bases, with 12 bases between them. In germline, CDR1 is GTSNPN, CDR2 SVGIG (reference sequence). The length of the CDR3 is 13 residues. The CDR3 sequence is CARRRYNTGELFF. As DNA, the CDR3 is TGTGCCAGAAGGAGATACAACACCGGGGAGCTGTTTTTT.

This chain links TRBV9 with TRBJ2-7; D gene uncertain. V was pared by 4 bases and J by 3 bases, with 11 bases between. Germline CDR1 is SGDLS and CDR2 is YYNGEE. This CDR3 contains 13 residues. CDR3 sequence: CASSLRKRYEQYF. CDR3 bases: TGTGCCAGCAGCCTGAGAAAGCGCTACGAGCAGTACTTC.

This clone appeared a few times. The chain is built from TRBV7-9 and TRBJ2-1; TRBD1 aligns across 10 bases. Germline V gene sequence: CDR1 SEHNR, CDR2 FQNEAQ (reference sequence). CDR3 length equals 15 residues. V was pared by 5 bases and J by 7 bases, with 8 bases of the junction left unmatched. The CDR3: CASSTQTGGRNEQFF. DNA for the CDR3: TGTGCCAGCAGCACACAGACAGGGGGCCGGAATGAGCAGTTCTTC.

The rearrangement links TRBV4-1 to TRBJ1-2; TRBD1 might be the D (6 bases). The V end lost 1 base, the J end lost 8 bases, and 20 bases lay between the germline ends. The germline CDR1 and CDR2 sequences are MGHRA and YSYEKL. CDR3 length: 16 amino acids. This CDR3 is CASSQAGDPLYSGYTF. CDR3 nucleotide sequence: TGCGCCAGCAGCCAAGCAGGGGACCCGCTATACTCCGGCTACACCTTC.

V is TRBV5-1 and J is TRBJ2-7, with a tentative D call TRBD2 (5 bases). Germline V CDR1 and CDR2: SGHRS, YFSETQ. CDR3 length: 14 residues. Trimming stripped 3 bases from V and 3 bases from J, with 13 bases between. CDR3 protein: CASSSVAPHYEQYF. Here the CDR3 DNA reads TGCGCCAGCAGCTCCGTAGCGCCGCACTACGAGCAGTACTTC.

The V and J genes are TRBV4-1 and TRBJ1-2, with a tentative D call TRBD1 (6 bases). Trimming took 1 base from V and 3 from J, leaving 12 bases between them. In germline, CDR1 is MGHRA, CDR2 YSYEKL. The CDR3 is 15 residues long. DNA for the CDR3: TGCGCCAGCAGCCAAGCACGGACAGACTACTATGGCTACACCTTC. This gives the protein CASSQARTDYYGYTF.

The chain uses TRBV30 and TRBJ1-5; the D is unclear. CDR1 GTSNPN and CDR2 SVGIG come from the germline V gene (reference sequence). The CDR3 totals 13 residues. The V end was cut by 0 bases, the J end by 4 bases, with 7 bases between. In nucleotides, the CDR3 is TGTGCCTGGAGTGTTGCAGGTAATCAGCCCCAGCATTTT. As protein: CAWSVAGNQPQHF.

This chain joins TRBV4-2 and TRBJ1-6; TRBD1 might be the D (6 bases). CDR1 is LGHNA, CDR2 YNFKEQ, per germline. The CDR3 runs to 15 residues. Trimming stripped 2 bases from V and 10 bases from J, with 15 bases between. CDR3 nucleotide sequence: TGTGCCAGCAGCCAACAGGGGCAGGTCTACTCACCCCTCCACTTT. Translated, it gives CASSQQGQVYSPLHF.

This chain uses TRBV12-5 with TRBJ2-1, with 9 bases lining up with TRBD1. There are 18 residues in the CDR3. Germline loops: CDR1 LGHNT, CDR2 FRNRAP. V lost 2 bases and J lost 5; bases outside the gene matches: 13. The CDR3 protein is CASGLPARTGGFDNEQFF. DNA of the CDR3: TGTGCTAGTGGTTTGCCCGCACGCACAGGGGGCTTCGACAATGAGCAGTTCTTC.

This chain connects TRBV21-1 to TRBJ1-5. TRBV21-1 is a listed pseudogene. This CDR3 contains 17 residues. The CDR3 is CASSKVRGGKLNQPQHF. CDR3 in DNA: TGTGCCAGCAGCAAAGTTCGGGGAGGTAAATTGAATCAGCCCCAGCATTTT.

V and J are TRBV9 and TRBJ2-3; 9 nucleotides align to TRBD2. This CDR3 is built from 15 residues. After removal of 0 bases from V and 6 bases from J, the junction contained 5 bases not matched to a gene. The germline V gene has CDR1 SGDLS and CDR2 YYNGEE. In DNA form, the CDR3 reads TGTGCCAGCAGCGTAGACGCGGGGGGGTCGGATACGCAGTATTTT. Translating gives CASSVDAGGSDTQYF.

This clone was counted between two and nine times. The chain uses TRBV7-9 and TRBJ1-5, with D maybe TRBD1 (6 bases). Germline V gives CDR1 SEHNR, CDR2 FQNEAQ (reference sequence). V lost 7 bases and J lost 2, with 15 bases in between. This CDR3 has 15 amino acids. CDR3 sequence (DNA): TGTGCCAGCACCGAGGGGGATGCGGGCAATCAGCCCCAGCATTTT. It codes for CASTEGDAGNQPQHF.

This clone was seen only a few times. CDR3 coding DNA: TGTGCCAGCAGCTTATCCTTTCGGGAGCTCAGCACAGATACGCAGTATTTT. Its translation is CASSLSFRELSTDTQYF. The chain uses TRBV13 and TRBJ2-3, with TRBD2 as a possible D gene (6 bases). The V end was cut by 2 bases, the J end by 0 bases, with 15 bases between. This CDR3 spans 17 amino acids. Looked up from germline, CDR1 is PRHDT and CDR2 is FYEKMQ (reference sequence).

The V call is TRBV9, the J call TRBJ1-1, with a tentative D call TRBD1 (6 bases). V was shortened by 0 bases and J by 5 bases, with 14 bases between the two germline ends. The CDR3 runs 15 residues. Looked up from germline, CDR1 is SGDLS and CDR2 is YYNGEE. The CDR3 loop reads CASSVGTRGLTEAFF. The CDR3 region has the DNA TGTGCCAGCAGCGTAGGGACCAGGGGTCTTACTGAAGCTTTCTTT.

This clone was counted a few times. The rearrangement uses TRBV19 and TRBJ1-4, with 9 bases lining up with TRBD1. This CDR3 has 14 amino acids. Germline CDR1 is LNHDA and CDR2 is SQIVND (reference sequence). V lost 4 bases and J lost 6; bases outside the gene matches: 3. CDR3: CASSTRTGDEKLFF. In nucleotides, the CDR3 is TGTGCCAGTAGTACACGGACAGGGGATGAAAAACTGTTTTTT.